The text below deals with one TCR beta chain. What it binds is not known. The protocol was immunoSEQ multiplex PCR, while the TCRdb copy is restricted to in-frame clones and leaves out a portion. This repertoire shows about 1.1 million clones, roughly 80% found once; its top ten account for 0.89%. This CDR3 is 14 amino acids long. V lost 5 bases, J lost 3 bases, and 11 bases lay in between. The germline V gene has CDR1 MDHEN and CDR2 SYDVKM. This sample is part of a study of shared clonotypes between healthy human individuals. Study-level points and caveats: The sharing of 4.5% to 5.5% of naive CD4 clonotypes was seen across a handful of donors. Clonotypes which were not shared had lower generation probabilities than clonotypes that all four donors shared.

The source material was memory CD4+ T cells from PBMCs. Stated subset: CD45RA-negative fraction. The rearrangement uses TRBV28 and TRBJ1-5, with no clear D. The clonotype originates from a man aged 18 to 29 in good health. Some clones in this sample may be carry-over from other donors' samples. For the CDR3, the DNA is TGTGCCAGCAGTCCCGACGGGAACAATCAGCCCCAGCATTTT. This gives the protein CASSPDGNNQPQHF.